This T cell receptor beta chain was obtained from a study of regulatory T cells in long-lasting Graves disease. Study details: Prior antithyroid drug treatment in newly diagnosed Graves' patients lasted under 3 months. Findings of the study overall: Patients with persistent disease showed a bias toward TRBV28, TRBJ1-2 and TRBJ2-5.

The germline V gene encodes CDR1 LGHDT and CDR2 YNNKEL (reference sequence). The V gene lost 1 base and the J gene lost 5 bases, with 11 bases spanning the gap. The CDR3 covers 14 residues. The time point denotes: newly diagnosed GD, antithyroid drugs for less than 3 months. PBMC RNA served as the TCR library source. In each case, Graves' disease was diagnosed per American Thyroid Association guidelines. Ten or more counts support this clonotype. Its antigen is currently unknown. Building of the TCR beta libraries involved iRepertoire HTBI primers and Arm-PCR of CDR3 regions. TCRdb processed the multiplex PCR reads anew with MiXCR; each CDR3 protein has one entry. This table has 350,000 to 500,000 distinct CDR3 sequences, roughly 15% appearing once. The data were also submitted as part of a second study, on T cells in Graves' hyperthyroidism and ophthalmopathy. That source reports: An initial round of RT-PCR targeting the TCR CDR3 relied on the HTBI primer set.

The clonotype was recovered from a young woman with Graves disease. The rearrangement joins TRBV3-1 to TRBJ2-5; D may be TRBD1 or TRBD2 (6 bases each). The material was peripheral blood mononuclear cells (PBMCs), obtained at new diagnosis, from a patient treated with antithyroid drugs. CDR3 protein: CASSQVWRGETQYF. DNA for the CDR3: TGTGCCAGCAGCCAAGTGTGGAGGGGGGAGACCCAGTACTTC.